These 30 T cell receptor beta chains were sequenced from one sample in a study of T cells after yellow fever vaccination. TCRdb fed the 5' RACE reads into MiXCR, producing one record per CDR3 protein. The sample consists of some 160,000 distinct CDR3 sequences, about a tenth of them appearing once. The starting material was CD8+ T cells sorted from PBMCs, obtained 45 days after the yellow fever booster vaccination. Every receptor here comes from a man between 18 and 35 years old who received the YFV17D yellow fever vaccine.

This clonotype was counted between two and nine times. This sequence joins TRBV6-5 and TRBJ2-7; 12 positions agree with TRBD2. Per germline, CDR1 MNHEY and CDR2 SVGAGI. This CDR3 contains 15 residues. With 5 bases clipped from V and 4 bases from J, the junction kept 6 bases outside the gene matches. CDR3 in amino acids: CASSQTSGGTYEQYF. Written as DNA, the CDR3 is TGTGCCAGCAGTCAAACTAGCGGGGGGACATACGAGCAGTACTTC.

The CDR3 loop is CASSYPLEAGARDTQYF. The CDR3 DNA reads as TGTGCCAGCAGTTACCCCCTGGAAGCGGGGGCGCGGGATACGCAGTATTTT. V gene TRBV6-2 or TRBV6-3 combines with J gene TRBJ2-3, with 8 bases that match TRBD2. Germline lookup yields CDR1 MNHEY and CDR2 SVGEGT. V trimming: 2 bases; J trimming: 6 bases; junction bases outside the gene matches: 13. This CDR3 spans 17 amino acids.

The chain joins TRBV4-2 to TRBJ2-3; 11 positions match TRBD2. This CDR3 contains 19 residues. Germline loops: CDR1 LGHNA, CDR2 YNFKEQ. V shed 2 bases and J 1 base; nucleotides not matched to a gene: 11. Written as DNA, the CDR3 is TGTGCCAGCAGCCAACTTAGCGGGGGGGCCAGCCGGGGCACAGATACGCAGTATTTT. It yields the protein CASSQLSGGASRGTDTQYF.

This clonotype was seen a handful of times. V gene TRBV20-1 combines with J gene TRBJ1-2; D is unresolved. CDR1 and CDR2 from the germline V gene are DFQATT and SNEGSKA (reference sequence). Trimming shortened V by 3 bases and J by 5 bases, and 13 bases separated the two germline ends. The CDR3 runs to 13 residues. This CDR3 is CSARLRYRYGYTF. DNA of the CDR3: TGCAGTGCTAGGCTCAGGTATCGGTATGGCTACACCTTC.

A few counts support this clonotype. The chain recombines TRBV10-2 with TRBJ2-3; TRBD2 matches at 12 bases. With V trimmed by 8 bases and J by 4 bases, 4 bases remained unmatched. Germline V CDR1 and CDR2: WSHSY, SAAADI. The CDR3 runs to 14 residues. The CDR3 region has the DNA TGCGCCAGCGAAGGACTAGCGGGGCCAGATACGCAGTATTTT. It yields the protein CASEGLAGPDTQYF.

Points on this clonotype: Relative to the germline gene, one junction end is altered; a read error may explain this. This chain uses TRBV12-3 or TRBV12-4 with TRBJ2-7; D is undetermined. This CDR3 has 13 residues. This chain's CDR3 is CASSWASPYERYF. CDR3 sequence (DNA): TGTGCCAGCAGTTGGGCCAGTCCCTACGAGCGGTACTTC.

This clonotype was recorded a few times. The chain carries TRBV4-1 and TRBJ2-7, with D perhaps TRBD1 (5 bases). In germline, CDR1 is MGHRA, CDR2 YSYEKL. The CDR3 covers 14 residues. The V and J ends lost 4 bases and 7 bases respectively, with 17 bases between them. CDR3 amino acids: CASSPQTELREQYF. The CDR3 DNA sequence: TGCGCCAGCAGCCCGCAGACAGAACTACGGGAGCAGTACTTC.

This clonotype was seen repeatedly, ten times or more. The V and J genes are TRBV5-1 and TRBJ1-1; D uncertain. V dropped 5 bases and J dropped 5 bases, with 13 bases sitting between them. The CDR3 has 13 amino acids. CDR1 SGHRS and CDR2 YFSETQ come from the germline V gene. Here the CDR3 DNA reads TGCGCCAGCAGATGGGCCAGCGGGACTGAAGCTTTCTTT. This codes for CASRWASGTEAFF.

V is TRBV9 and J is TRBJ1-3; D gene uncertain. The germline CDR1 and CDR2 sequences are SGDLS and YYNGEE. Trimming shortened V by 0 bases and J by 4 bases, and 11 bases separated the two germline ends. The CDR3 is made up of 15 amino acids. The CDR3 DNA reads TGTGCCAGCAGCGTAGTAGGAGGGTTCGGAAACACCATATATTTT. Translating it yields CASSVVGGFGNTIYF.

This clonotype was observed a few times. The J gene is TRBJ2-5, the V gene TRBV20-1; 7 bases fit TRBD2. After removal of 2 bases from V and 5 bases from J, the junction contained 5 bases not matched to a gene. The CDR3 contains 13 residues. CDR1 and CDR2 (germline): DFQATT, SNEGSKA (reference sequence). This CDR3 reads CSARPGGRETQYF. CDR3 nucleotide sequence: TGCAGTGCTAGACCGGGGGGAAGGGAGACCCAGTACTTC.

This clonotype has a count of ten or more. The V gene is TRBV9, the J gene TRBJ1-5; 7 bases match TRBD1. CDR1 is SGDLS, CDR2 YYNGEE, per germline. This CDR3 spans 14 amino acids. The junction had 10 bases not matched to a gene; V was cut back by 4 bases and J by 9 bases. The CDR3 DNA follows: TGTGCCAGCAGCCCAGGGGGGGCTGGCGGGCCCCAGCATTTT. Translated: CASSPGGAGGPQHF. The full variable domain, its missing parts supplied by reference TRBV9 and TRBJ1-5, is DSGVTQTPKHLITATGQRVTLRCSPRSGDLSVYWYQQSLDQGLQFLIQYYNGEERAKGNILERFSAQQFPDLHSELNLSSLELGDSALYFCASSPGGAGGPQHFGDGTRLSIL.

This clonotype was detected only a few times. V is TRBV6-6 and J is TRBJ1-5, with D possibly matching TRBD1 (5 bases). Looked up from germline, CDR1 is MNHNY and CDR2 is SVGAGI (reference sequence). Trimming left V 7 bases short and J 5 bases short, with 21 bases between. This CDR3 is built from 16 residues. CDR3: CASTPRTRGGDQPQHF. The CDR3 DNA follows: TGTGCCAGCACCCCCCGGACGAGGGGAGGGGATCAGCCCCAGCATTTT.

The chain is built from TRBV30 and TRBJ1-1, with D perhaps matching TRBD1 (5 bases). The CDR3 totals 13 residues. Germline CDR1 is GTSNPN and CDR2 is SVGIG (reference sequence). V was shortened by 0 bases and J by 1 base, with 6 bases between the two germline ends. Written as DNA, the CDR3 is TGTGCCTGGAGTGTCGGGGGGAACACTGAAGCTTTCTTT. Encoded protein: CAWSVGGNTEAFF.

J is TRBJ2-5 and V is TRBV10-3; TRBD2 aligns across 9 bases. The CDR3 spans 16 residues. CDR1 is ENHRY, CDR2 SYGVKD, per germline. The V and J ends lost 4 bases and 5 bases, in that order; junction bases with no gene match: 11. The CDR3 nucleotides read TGTGCCATCAGTGTGAACCCCGCGGGGGGGGGGGAGACCCAGTACTTC. Protein: CAISVNPAGGGETQYF.

There are many counts of this clonotype. The rearrangement links TRBV6-6 to TRBJ2-3; D is ambiguous. V shed 10 bases and J shed 4 bases, with 9 bases lying between them. CDR1 is MNHNY, CDR2 SVGAGI, per germline (reference sequence). The CDR3 consists of 11 residues. CDR3 amino acids: CAIQNADTQYF. The CDR3, as DNA: TGTGCCATACAAAATGCAGATACGCAGTATTTT.

The CDR3 DNA reads as TGTGCCAGCAGCTTAGAGGTGGGAGGGTCTTCTGGGCACGAGCAGTACTTC. Protein product: CASSLEVGGSSGHEQYF. This sequence joins TRBV7-6 and TRBJ2-7; 7 nucleotides align to TRBD2. The CDR3 is made up of 17 amino acids. Looked up from germline, CDR1 is SGHVS and CDR2 is FNYEAQ. V lost 1 base and J lost 5; bases outside the gene matches: 14. Supplemented by reference TRBV7-6 and TRBJ2-7, the full variable domain reads GAGVSQSPRYKVTKRGQDVALRCDPISGHVSLYWYRQALGQGPEFLTYFNYEAQQDKSGLPNDRFSAERPEGSISTLTIQRTEQRDSAMYRCASSLEVGGSSGHEQYFGPGTRLTVT.

Ten or more counts support this clonotype. The gene calls are TRBV9 and TRBJ1-2; D is uncertain. Trimming removed 0 bases from V and 7 bases from J, with 16 bases in between. The CDR3 has 15 residues. Looked up from germline, CDR1 is SGDLS and CDR2 is YYNGEE. CDR3 residues: CASSVGGPIEGGYTF. DNA for the CDR3: TGTGCCAGCAGCGTAGGGGGTCCGATCGAGGGTGGCTACACCTTC. The full variable domain, rest sourced from reference TRBV9 and TRBJ1-2, is DSGVTQTPKHLITATGQRVTLRCSPRSGDLSVYWYQQSLDQGLQFLIQYYNGEERAKGNILERFSAQQFPDLHSELNLSSLELGDSALYFCASSVGGPIEGGYTFGSGTRLTVV.

This clonotype was recorded at least ten times. V and J are TRBV6-5 and TRBJ2-2, with unresolved D. CDR3 length: 12 amino acids. Trimming took 7 bases from V and 7 from J, leaving 10 bases between them. CDR1 and CDR2 from the germline V gene are MNHEY and SVGAGI. The CDR3 region is CASNIWGGELFF. CDR3 DNA sequence: TGTGCCAGCAACATCTGGGGCGGGGAGCTGTTTTTT.

This clonotype was observed a few times. The chain uses TRBV5-1 and TRBJ2-7; no firm D call. V gave up 0 bases and J gave up 0 bases, with 13 bases separating them. The CDR3 sequence is 16 residues long. Germline CDR1 and CDR2: SGHRS and YFSETQ. The CDR3 DNA reads as TGCGCCAGCAGCTTGGGGGCGGCATTATTCTCCTACGAGCAGTACTTC. Translation: CASSLGAALFSYEQYF.

The V gene is TRBV6-5, the J gene TRBJ1-2, with D hard to call. Germline V CDR1 and CDR2: MNHEY, SVGAGI. This CDR3 contains 11 residues. Trimming removed 8 bases from V and 4 bases from J, with 8 bases in between. CDR3 DNA: TGTGCCAGCGGGGTGGGCTATGGCTACACCTTC. It codes for CASGVGYGYTF.

A few counts support this clonotype. The chain couples TRBV20-1 to TRBJ2-1; D possibly matches TRBD1 or TRBD2 (6 bases each). Germline loops: CDR1 DFQATT, CDR2 SNEGSKA (reference sequence). V lost 3 bases to trimming and J lost 0 bases, with 12 bases between them. The CDR3 loop spans 15 amino acids. The CDR3 sequence is CSAREGGSSYNEQFF. CDR3 nucleotides: TGCAGTGCTAGGGAGGGGGGAAGCTCCTACAATGAGCAGTTCTTC.

This clonotype was observed many times. The chain recombines TRBV6-6 with TRBJ2-7; perhaps TRBD1 as D (6 bases). Per the germline V gene, CDR1 is MNHNY and CDR2 is SVGAGI (reference sequence). Trimming took 7 bases from V and 2 from J, leaving 15 bases between them. The CDR3 consists of 14 residues. CDR3 loop: CASKLLGDTYEQYF. The CDR3, as DNA: TGTGCCAGCAAGCTTTTAGGGGACACCTACGAGCAGTACTTC.

This clonotype was observed a handful of times. CDR3 nucleotide sequence: TGTGCCAGCAGCATTAGCCGTGCAGATCCCTACGAGCAGTACTTC. This encodes CASSISRADPYEQYF. V is TRBV7-8 and J is TRBJ2-7; D unresolved. The CDR3 spans 15 residues. The V end lost 5 bases, the J end lost 2 bases, and 16 bases lay between the germline ends. From germline, CDR1 is SGHVS and CDR2 FQNEAQ.

This clonotype was seen only a few times. This chain connects TRBV20-1 to TRBJ2-1, with TRBD2 identical over 7 bases. The CDR3 is made up of 14 amino acids. V lost 1 base to trimming and J lost 4 bases; unmatched junction nucleotides: 4. The V gene's germline CDR1 is DFQATT and CDR2 SNEGSKA (reference sequence). CDR3 sequence (DNA): TGCAGTGCTAGAGCCAGCGGGGATTACAATGAGCAGTTCTTC. Its translation: CSARASGDYNEQFF.

The chain uses TRBV5-1 and TRBJ1-4; D remains unclear. Germline loops: CDR1 SGHRS, CDR2 YFSETQ. This CDR3 has 16 amino acids. Trimming left V 0 bases short and J 8 bases short, with 17 bases between. The CDR3 protein is CASSLDYVGSGEKLFF. CDR3 bases: TGCGCCAGCAGCTTGGATTATGTGGGCTCGGGCGAAAAACTGTTTTTT.

CDR3 sequence: CASSGAVYSGANVLTF. In DNA, the CDR3 is TGTGCCAGCAGCGGGGCAGTATACTCTGGGGCCAACGTCCTGACTTTC. This chain uses TRBV6-5 with TRBJ2-6; D tentatively reads TRBD1 or TRBD2 (5 bases each). The CDR3 covers 16 residues. Germline V gene lookup returns CDR1 MNHEY and CDR2 SVGAGI. V was clipped by 6 bases and J by 0 bases, with 12 bases between them.

This clonotype occurred a few times. V usage is TRBV4-2 and J usage is TRBJ2-4; the match to TRBD2 covers 9 bases. CDR3 length: 18 amino acids. Germline CDR1 LGHNA, CDR2 YNFKEQ. Trimming took 0 bases from V and 8 from J; bases not matched to a gene: 14. CDR3 DNA: TGTGCCAGCAGCCAAGATACCAGCGGGGGGCCTGTCGGGGACATTCAGTACTTC. Encoded protein: CASSQDTSGGPVGDIQYF.

This rearrangement joins TRBV9 to TRBJ2-3; D is undetermined. CDR1 is SGDLS and CDR2 is YYNGEE in the germline V gene. The CDR3 has 15 amino acids. Trimming left V 4 bases short and J 2 bases short, with 14 bases between. The CDR3 here is CASSPRDWTTDTQYF. CDR3 bases: TGTGCCAGCAGCCCCCGTGACTGGACCACAGATACGCAGTATTTT.

The chain has TRBV5-6 and TRBJ2-2; D unresolved. The germline V gene encodes CDR1 SGHDT and CDR2 YYEEEE. The CDR3 spans 13 residues. V was pared by 4 bases and J by 1 base, with 5 bases between. CDR3 loop: CASSLKNTGELFF. In DNA, the CDR3 is TGTGCCAGCAGCCTTAAGAACACCGGGGAGCTGTTTTTT.

This clonotype has just a few counts. The V call is TRBV20-1, the J call TRBJ2-5, with 8 bases aligning to TRBD1. Germline V gene data show CDR1 as DFQATT and CDR2 as SNEGSKA (reference sequence). The ends lost 6 bases at V and 7 bases at J; junction bases unmatched: 10. The CDR3 spans 13 residues. Written as DNA, the CDR3 is TGCAGTGCCGGGGACAGGCGTGATGGGACCCAGTACTTC. This sequence encodes CSAGDRRDGTQYF.